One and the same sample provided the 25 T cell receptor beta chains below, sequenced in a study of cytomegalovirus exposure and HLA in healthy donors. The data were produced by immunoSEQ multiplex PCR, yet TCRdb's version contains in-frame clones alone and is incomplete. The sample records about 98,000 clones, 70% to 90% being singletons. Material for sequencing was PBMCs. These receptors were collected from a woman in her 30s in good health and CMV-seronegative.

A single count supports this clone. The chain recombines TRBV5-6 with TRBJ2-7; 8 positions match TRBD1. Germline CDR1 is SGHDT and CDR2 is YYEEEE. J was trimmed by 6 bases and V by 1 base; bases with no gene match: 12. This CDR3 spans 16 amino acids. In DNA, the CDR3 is TGTGCCAGCAGCTTGTCGGACAGGGCCCCGGTGGGCGAGCAGTACTTC. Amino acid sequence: CASSLSDRAPVGEQYF.

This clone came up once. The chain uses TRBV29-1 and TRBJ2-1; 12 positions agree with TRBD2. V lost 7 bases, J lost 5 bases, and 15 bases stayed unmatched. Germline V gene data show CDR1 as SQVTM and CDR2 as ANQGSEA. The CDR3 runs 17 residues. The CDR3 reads CSAGGTSGSSGHNEQFF. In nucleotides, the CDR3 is TGCAGCGCCGGGGGGACTAGCGGGTCATCGGGACACAATGAGCAGTTCTTC.

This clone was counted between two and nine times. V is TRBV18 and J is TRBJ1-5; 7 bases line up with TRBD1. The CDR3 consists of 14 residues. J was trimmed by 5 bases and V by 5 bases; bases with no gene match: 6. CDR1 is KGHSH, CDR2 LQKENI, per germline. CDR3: CASSLQGLDQPQHF. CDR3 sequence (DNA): TGTGCCAGCTCATTACAGGGGCTCGATCAGCCCCAGCATTTT.

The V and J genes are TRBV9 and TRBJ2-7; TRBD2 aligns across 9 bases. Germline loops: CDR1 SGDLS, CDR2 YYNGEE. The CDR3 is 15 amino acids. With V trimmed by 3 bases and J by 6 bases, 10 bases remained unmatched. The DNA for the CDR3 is TGTGCCAGCAGCGCCATCCCTGCGGGAGGGAGCGAGCAGTACTTC. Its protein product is CASSAIPAGGSEQYF.

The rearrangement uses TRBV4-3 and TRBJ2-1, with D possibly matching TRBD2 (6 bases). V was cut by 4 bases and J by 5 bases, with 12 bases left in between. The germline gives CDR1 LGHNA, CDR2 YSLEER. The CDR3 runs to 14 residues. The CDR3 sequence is CASSLPGLNNEQFF. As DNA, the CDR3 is TGCGCCAGCAGCCTACCGGGACTGAACAATGAGCAGTTCTTC.

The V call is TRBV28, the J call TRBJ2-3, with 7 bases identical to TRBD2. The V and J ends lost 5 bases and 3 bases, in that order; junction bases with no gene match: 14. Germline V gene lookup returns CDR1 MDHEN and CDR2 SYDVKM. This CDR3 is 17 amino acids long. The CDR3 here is CASSLDRLAMRTDTQYF. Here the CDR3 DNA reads TGTGCCAGCAGTCTCGACCGACTAGCTATGAGAACAGATACGCAGTATTTT.

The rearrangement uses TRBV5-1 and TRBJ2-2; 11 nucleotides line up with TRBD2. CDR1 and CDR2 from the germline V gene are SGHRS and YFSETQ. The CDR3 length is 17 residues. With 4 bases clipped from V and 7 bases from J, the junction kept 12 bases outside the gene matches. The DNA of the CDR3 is TGCGCCAGCAGCCGACAGTTAGCGGGAGGGCCGGTCGGGGAGCTGTTTTTT. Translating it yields CASSRQLAGGPVGELFF.

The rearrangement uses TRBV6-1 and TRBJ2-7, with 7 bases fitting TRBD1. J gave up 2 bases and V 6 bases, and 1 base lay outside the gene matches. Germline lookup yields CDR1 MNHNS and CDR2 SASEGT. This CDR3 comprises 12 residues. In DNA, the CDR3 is TGTGCCAGCAGGCAGGGGGCCTACGAGCAGTACTTC. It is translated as CASRQGAYEQYF.

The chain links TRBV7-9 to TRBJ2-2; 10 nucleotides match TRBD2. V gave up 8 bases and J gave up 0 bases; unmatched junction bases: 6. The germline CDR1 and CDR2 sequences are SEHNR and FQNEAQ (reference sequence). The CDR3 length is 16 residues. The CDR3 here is CASGGLAEANTGELFF. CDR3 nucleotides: TGTGCCAGCGGTGGACTAGCGGAGGCGAACACCGGGGAGCTGTTTTTT.

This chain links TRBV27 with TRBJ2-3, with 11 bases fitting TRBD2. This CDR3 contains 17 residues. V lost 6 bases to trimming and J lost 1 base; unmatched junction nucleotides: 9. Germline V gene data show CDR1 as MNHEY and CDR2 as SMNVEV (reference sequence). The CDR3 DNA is TGTGCCAGCAGAGCCTTAGCGGGAGGGGCGGGCACAGATACGCAGTATTTT. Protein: CASRALAGGAGTDTQYF.

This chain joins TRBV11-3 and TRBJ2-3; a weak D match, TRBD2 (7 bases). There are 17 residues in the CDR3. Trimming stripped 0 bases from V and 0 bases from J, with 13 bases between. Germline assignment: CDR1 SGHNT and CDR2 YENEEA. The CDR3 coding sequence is TGTGCCAGCAGCTTAGAGGTCCGGGGGGCAAGCACAGATACGCAGTATTTT. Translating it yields CASSLEVRGASTDTQYF.

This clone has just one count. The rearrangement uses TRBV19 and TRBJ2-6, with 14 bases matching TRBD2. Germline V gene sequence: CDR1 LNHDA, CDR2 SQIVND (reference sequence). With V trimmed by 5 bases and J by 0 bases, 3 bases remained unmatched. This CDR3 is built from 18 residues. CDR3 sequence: CASSPTSGRASGANVLTF. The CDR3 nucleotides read TGTGCCAGTAGTCCGACTAGCGGGAGGGCCTCTGGGGCCAACGTCCTGACTTTC.

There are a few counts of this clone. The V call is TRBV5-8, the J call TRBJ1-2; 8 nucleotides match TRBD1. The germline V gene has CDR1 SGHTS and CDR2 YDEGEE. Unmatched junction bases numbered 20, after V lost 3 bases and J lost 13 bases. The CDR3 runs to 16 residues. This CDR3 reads CASSSDPGQAIKRGTF. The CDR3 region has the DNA TGTGCCAGCAGCTCGGACCCGGGACAGGCCATCAAGAGGGGCACCTTC.

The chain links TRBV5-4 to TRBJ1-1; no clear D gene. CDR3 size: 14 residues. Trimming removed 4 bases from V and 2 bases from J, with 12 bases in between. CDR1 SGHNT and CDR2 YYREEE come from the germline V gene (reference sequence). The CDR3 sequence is CASSKDNLNTEAFF. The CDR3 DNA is TGTGCCAGCAGCAAAGACAACTTAAACACTGAAGCTTTCTTT.

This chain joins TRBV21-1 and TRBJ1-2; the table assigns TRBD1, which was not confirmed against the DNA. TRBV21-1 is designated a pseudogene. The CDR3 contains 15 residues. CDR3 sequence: CASSKGDRVDDGYTF. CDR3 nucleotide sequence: TGTGCCAGCAGCAAAGGGGACAGGGTCGATGATGGCTACACCTTC.

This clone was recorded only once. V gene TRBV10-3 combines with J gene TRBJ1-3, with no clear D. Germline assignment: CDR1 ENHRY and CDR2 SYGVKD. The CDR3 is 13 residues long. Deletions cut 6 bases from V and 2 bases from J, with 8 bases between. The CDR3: CAISPKTGNTIYF. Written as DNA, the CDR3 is TGTGCCATCAGCCCCAAAACTGGAAACACCATATATTTT.

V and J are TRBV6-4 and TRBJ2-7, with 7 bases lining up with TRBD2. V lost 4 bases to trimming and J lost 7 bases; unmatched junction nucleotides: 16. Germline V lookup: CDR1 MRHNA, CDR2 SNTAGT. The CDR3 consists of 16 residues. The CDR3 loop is CASSAPGEAGAYEQYF. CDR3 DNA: TGTGCCAGCAGTGCCCCAGGCGAGGCGGGAGCTTATGAGCAGTACTTC.

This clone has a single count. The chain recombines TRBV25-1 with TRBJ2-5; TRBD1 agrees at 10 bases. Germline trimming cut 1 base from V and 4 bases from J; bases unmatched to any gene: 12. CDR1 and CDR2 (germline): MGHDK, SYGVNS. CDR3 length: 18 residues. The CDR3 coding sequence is TGTGCCAGCAGTGAATTGGTGGGGGGGGACAGGGGTAGAGAGACCCAGTACTTC. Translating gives CASSELVGGDRGRETQYF.

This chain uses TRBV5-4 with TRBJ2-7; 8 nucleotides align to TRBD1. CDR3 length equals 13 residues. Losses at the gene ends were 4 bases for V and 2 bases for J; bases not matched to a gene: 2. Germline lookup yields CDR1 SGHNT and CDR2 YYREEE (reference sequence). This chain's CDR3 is CASSHRGTYEQYF. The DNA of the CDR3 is TGTGCCAGCAGCCACAGGGGGACCTACGAGCAGTACTTC. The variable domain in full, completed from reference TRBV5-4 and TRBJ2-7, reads ETGVTQSPTHLIKTRGQQVTLRCSSQSGHNTVSWYQQALGQGPQFIFQYYREEENGRGNFPPRFSGLQFPNYSSELNVNALELDDSALYLCASSHRGTYEQYFGPGTRLTVT.

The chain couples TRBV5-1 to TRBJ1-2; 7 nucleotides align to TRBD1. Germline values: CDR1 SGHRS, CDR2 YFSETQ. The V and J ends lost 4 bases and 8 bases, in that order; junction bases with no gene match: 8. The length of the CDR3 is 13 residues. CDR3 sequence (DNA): TGCGCCAGCAGCGAGGACAGGCTTCTAGGCTACACCTTC. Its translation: CASSEDRLLGYTF. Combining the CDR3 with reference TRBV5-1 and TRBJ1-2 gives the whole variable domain KAGVTQTPRYLIKTRGQQVTLSCSPISGHRSVSWYQQTPGQGLQFLFEYFSETQRNKGNFPGRFSGRQFSNSRSEMNVSTLELGDSALYLCASSEDRLLGYTFGSGTRLTVV.

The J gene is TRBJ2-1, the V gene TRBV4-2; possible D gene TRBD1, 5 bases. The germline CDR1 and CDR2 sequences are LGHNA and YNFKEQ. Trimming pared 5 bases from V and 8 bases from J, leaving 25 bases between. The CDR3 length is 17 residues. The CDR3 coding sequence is TGTGCCAGCAGCTTTGGGCCGATACACCTCAAAGGGGATGAGCAGTTCTTC. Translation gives CASSFGPIHLKGDEQFF.

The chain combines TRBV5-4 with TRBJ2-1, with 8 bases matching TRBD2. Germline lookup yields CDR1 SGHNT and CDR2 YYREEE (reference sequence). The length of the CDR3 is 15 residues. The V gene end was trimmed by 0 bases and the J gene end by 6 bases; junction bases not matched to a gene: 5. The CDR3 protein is CASSLGLAYSNEQFF. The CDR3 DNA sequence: TGTGCCAGCAGCTTGGGACTAGCGTACTCCAATGAGCAGTTCTTC.

The CDR3 coding sequence is TGTGCCAGCAGCTTGGGGTCAAGCGGGGGGATAAAGCAGTTCTTC. Its translation is CASSLGSSGGIKQFF. The genes are TRBV5-4 and TRBJ2-1; 9 nucleotides match TRBD2. CDR1 is SGHNT and CDR2 is YYREEE in the germline V gene (reference sequence). The ends lost 0 bases at V and 11 bases at J; junction bases unmatched: 9. CDR3 length: 15 residues.

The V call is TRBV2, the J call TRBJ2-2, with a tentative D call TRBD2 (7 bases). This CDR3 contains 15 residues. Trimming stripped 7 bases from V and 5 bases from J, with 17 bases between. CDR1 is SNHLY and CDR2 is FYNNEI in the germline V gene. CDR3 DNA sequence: TGTGCCAGCACGGAAGAGGGGGGGTGGACCGGGGAGCTGTTTTTT. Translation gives CASTEEGGWTGELFF.

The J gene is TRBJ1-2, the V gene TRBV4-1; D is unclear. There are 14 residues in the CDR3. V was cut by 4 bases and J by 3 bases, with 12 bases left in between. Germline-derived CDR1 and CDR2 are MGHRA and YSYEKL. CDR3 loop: CASSPGFLYYGYTF. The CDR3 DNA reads TGCGCCAGCAGCCCGGGGTTCCTCTACTATGGCTACACCTTC.